The rows below give T cell receptor beta chains drawn from one sample of a study of T cell clusters in autoimmune cytopenias. TCRdb re-analyzed the multiplex PCR reads; it lists each CDR3 protein once, without DNA. The table for this sample gives around 7,000 distinct CDR3 sequences. The data were also submitted as part of a second study, on T cell repertoires in aging, cancer and after chemotherapy.

Source material: peripheral blood. The receptors originated from a human donor in good health. The CDR3 runs from the conserved cysteine through the conserved F or W. Fields, in order: J gene, clone size, V gene, CDR3 protein. Clone size is shown for a subset of rows, as once, few, many or a class of expanded clone.

J gene: TRBJ1-5
clone size: -
V gene: TRBV6-6
CDR3 protein: CASSYGQGNQPQHF

J gene: TRBJ1-1
clone size: -
V gene: TRBV12-3/TRBV12-4
CDR3 protein: CASSSRDAAFEAFF

J gene: TRBJ1-4
clone size: -
V gene: TRBV15
CDR3 protein: CATSRLSEKLFF

J gene: TRBJ2-7
clone size: medium-sized
V gene: TRBV29-1
CDR3 protein: CSVEGAGGYDEQYF

J gene: TRBJ2-1
clone size: -
V gene: TRBV11-1
CDR3 protein: CASSPGTSGGKQFF

J gene: TRBJ1-6
clone size: -
V gene: TRBV6-2/TRBV6-3
CDR3 protein: CASSSTHSVRPLHF

J gene: TRBJ1-5
clone size: medium-sized
V gene: TRBV29-1
CDR3 protein: CSVETGEGPQHF

J gene: TRBJ1-2
clone size: -
V gene: TRBV27
CDR3 protein: CASSPGDRNYGYTF

J gene: TRBJ2-2
clone size: -
V gene: TRBV4-3
CDR3 protein: CASSQVAGGLIGELFF

J gene: TRBJ2-1
clone size: medium-sized
V gene: TRBV12-3/TRBV12-4
CDR3 protein: CASSRQTSTNEQFF

J gene: TRBJ1-5
clone size: -
V gene: TRBV27
CDR3 protein: CASSLSWSGQPQHF

J gene: TRBJ2-7
clone size: -
V gene: TRBV13
CDR3 protein: CASSSDSVSYEQYF

J gene: TRBJ1-4
clone size: -
V gene: TRBV12-3/TRBV12-4
CDR3 protein: CASSQRATNEKLFF

J gene: TRBJ2-7
clone size: -
V gene: TRBV19
CDR3 protein: CASSITGGYEQYF

J gene: TRBJ2-6
clone size: medium-sized
V gene: TRBV19
CDR3 protein: CASKDGAAGANVLTF

J gene: TRBJ1-4
clone size: -
V gene: TRBV12-3/TRBV12-4
CDR3 protein: CASRGGIMHSANEKLFF

J gene: TRBJ1-2
clone size: medium-sized
V gene: TRBV29-1
CDR3 protein: CSVVVRGQDGYTF

J gene: TRBJ2-2
clone size: -
V gene: TRBV30
CDR3 protein: CAWSLGGTDTGELFF

J gene: TRBJ1-1
clone size: -
V gene: TRBV5-6
CDR3 protein: CASSLNVRSEAFF

J gene: TRBJ2-3
clone size: medium-sized
V gene: TRBV6-1
CDR3 protein: CASSKPTEDTQYF

J gene: TRBJ2-5
clone size: medium-sized
V gene: TRBV19
CDR3 protein: CASSMVSGGRETQYF

J gene: TRBJ1-2
clone size: -
V gene: TRBV6-1
CDR3 protein: CASSERTGVSYGGYTF

J gene: TRBJ2-1
clone size: -
V gene: TRBV5-1
CDR3 protein: CASSLGTGPKYNEQFF

J gene: TRBJ2-5
clone size: -
V gene: TRBV5-4
CDR3 protein: CASSLEAFSDQETQYF

J gene: TRBJ2-1
clone size: medium-sized
V gene: TRBV24-1
CDR3 protein: CATSLGSSSYNEQFF

J gene: TRBJ1-4
clone size: -
V gene: TRBV10-3
CDR3 protein: CAISEPDRGGEKLFF

J gene: TRBJ2-3
clone size: medium-sized
V gene: TRBV6-1
CDR3 protein: CASSESGGGADTQYF

J gene: TRBJ1-5
clone size: -
V gene: TRBV13
CDR3 protein: CASSSLTGDHQPQHF

J gene: TRBJ2-2
clone size: medium-sized
V gene: TRBV19
CDR3 protein: CASSIVVTGELFF

J gene: TRBJ2-2
clone size: -
V gene: TRBV6-4
CDR3 protein: CASRPRTSGGAGGELFF

J gene: TRBJ2-2
clone size: -
V gene: TRBV6-4
CDR3 protein: CASRATSGGVGELFF

J gene: TRBJ2-4
clone size: large
V gene: TRBV29-1
CDR3 protein: CSAWGTGMSIQYF

J gene: TRBJ2-1
clone size: medium-sized
V gene: TRBV29-1
CDR3 protein: CSGSSIRGSNEQFF

J gene: TRBJ2-3
clone size: medium-sized
V gene: TRBV18
CDR3 protein: CASSSSPQGDREADTQYF